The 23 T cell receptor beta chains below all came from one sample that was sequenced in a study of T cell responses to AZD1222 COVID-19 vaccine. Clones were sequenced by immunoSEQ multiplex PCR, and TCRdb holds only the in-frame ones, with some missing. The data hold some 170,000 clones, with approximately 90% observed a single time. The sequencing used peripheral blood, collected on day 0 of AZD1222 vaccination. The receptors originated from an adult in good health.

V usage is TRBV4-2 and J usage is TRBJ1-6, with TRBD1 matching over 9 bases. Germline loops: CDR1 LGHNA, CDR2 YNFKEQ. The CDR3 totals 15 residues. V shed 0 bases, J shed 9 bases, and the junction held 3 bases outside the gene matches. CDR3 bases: TGTGCCAGCAGCCAAGATCGGGACAGGGTTTCACCCCTCCACTTT. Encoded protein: CASSQDRDRVSPLHF.

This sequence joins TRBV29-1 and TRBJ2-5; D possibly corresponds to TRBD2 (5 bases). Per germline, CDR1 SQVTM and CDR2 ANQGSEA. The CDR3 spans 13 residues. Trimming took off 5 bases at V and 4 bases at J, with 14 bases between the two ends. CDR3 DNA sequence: TGCAGCGTTTTTTGGAGGAGATCAGAGACCCAGTACTTC. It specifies CSVFWRRSETQYF. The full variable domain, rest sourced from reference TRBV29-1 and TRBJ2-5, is SAVISQKPSRDICQRGTSLTIQCQVDSQVTMMFWYRQQPGQSLTLIATANQGSEATYESGFVIDKFPISRPNLTFSTLTVSNMSPEDSSIYLCSVFWRRSETQYFGPGTRLLVL.

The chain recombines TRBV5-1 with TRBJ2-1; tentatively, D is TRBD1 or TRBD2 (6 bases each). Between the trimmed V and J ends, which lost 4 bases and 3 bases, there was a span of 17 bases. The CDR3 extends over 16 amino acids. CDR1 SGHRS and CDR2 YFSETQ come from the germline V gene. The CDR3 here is CASSPGARESYNEQFF. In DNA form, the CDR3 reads TGCGCCAGCAGCCCGGGGGCCCGGGAGAGCTACAATGAGCAGTTCTTC.

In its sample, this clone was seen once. The CDR3 DNA reads TGTGCCAGCAGCCAAGACCTAGGGAGCACAGATACGCAGTATTTT. As protein: CASSQDLGSTDTQYF. The gene calls are TRBV3-1 (or the pseudogene TRBV3-2) and TRBJ2-3, with no clear D. V lost 0 bases and J 0 bases, leaving 7 bases between the germline ends. The CDR3 contains 15 residues. Germline V gene lookup returns CDR1 LGHDT and CDR2 YNNKEL (reference sequence).

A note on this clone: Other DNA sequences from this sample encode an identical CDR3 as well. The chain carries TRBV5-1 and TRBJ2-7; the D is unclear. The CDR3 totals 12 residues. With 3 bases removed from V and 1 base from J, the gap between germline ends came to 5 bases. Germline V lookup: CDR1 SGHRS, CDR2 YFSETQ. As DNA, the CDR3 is TGCGCCAGCAGCTCCGGGTCCTACGAGCAGTACTTC. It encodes CASSSGSYEQYF. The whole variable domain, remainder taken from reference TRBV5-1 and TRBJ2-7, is KAGVTQTPRYLIKTRGQQVTLSCSPISGHRSVSWYQQTPGQGLQFLFEYFSETQRNKGNFPGRFSGRQFSNSRSEMNVSTLELGDSALYLCASSSGSYEQYFGPGTRLTVT.

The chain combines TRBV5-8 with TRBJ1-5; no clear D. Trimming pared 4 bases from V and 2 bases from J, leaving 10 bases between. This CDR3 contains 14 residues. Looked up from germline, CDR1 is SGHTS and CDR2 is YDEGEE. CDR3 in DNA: TGTGCCAGCAGCCCAAGGGTGGGCAATCAGCCCCAGCATTTT. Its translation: CASSPRVGNQPQHF.

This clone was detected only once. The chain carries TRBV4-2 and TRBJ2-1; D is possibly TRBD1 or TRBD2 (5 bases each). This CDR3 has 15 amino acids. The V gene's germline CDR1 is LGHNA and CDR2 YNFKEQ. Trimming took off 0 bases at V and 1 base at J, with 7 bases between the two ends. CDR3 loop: CASSQEGPSYNEQFF. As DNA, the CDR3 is TGTGCCAGCAGCCAAGAGGGACCTTCCTACAATGAGCAGTTCTTC.

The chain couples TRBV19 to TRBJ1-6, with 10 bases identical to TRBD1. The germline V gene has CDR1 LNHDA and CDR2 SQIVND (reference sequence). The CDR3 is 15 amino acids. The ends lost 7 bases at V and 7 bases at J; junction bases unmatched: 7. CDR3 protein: CASTGDRGWNSPLHF. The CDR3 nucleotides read TGTGCCAGTACCGGGGACAGGGGATGGAATTCACCCCTCCACTTT. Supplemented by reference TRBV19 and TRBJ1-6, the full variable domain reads DGGITQSPKYLFRKEGQNVTLSCEQNLNHDAMYWYRQDPGQGLRLIYYSQIVNDFQKGDIAEGYSVSREKKESFPLTVTSAQKNPTAFYLCASTGDRGWNSPLHFGNGTRLTVT.

As DNA, the CDR3 is TGTGCCAGCAGCCTCGGACAGGGCACCGGGGAGCTGTTTTTT. Its translation: CASSLGQGTGELFF. The chain employs TRBV7-8 and TRBJ2-2, with 8 bases fitting TRBD1. Unmatched junction bases numbered 3, after V lost 5 bases and J lost 4 bases. Germline values: CDR1 SGHVS, CDR2 FQNEAQ. The CDR3 extends over 14 amino acids.

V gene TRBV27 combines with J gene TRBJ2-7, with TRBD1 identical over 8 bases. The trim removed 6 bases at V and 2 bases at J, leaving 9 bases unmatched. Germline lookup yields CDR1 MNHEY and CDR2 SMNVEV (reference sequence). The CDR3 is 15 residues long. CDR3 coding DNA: TGTGCCAGCAGCTCAGACAGGGGTCACCCCTACGAGCAGTACTTC. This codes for CASSSDRGHPYEQYF.

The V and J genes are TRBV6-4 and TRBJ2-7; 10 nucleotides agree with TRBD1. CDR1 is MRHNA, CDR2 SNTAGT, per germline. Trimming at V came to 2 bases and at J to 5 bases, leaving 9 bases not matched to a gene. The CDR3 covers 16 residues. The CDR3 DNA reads TGTGCCAGCAGTGACCTCGATGACAGGGGGCAAAACGAGCAGTACTTC. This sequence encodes CASSDLDDRGQNEQYF.

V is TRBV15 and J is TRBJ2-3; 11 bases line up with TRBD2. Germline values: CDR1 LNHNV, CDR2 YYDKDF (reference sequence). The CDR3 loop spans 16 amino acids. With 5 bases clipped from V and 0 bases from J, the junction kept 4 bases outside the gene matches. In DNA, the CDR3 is TGTGCCACCAGCCCGGGACTAGCGGCTAGCACAGATACGCAGTATTTT. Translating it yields CATSPGLAASTDTQYF.

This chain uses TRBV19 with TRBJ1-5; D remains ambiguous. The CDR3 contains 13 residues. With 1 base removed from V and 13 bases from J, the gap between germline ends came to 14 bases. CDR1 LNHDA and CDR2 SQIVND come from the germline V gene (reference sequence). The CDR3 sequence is CASSIVPNGYQHF. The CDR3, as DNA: TGTGCCAGTAGTATAGTACCCAATGGGTATCAGCATTTT.

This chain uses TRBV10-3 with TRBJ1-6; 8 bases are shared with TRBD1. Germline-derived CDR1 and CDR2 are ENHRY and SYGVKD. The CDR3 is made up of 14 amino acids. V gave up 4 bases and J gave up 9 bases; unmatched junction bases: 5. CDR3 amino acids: CAISVSDRASPLHF. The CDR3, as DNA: TGTGCCATCAGTGTGTCGGACAGGGCTTCACCCCTCCACTTT.

In nucleotides, the CDR3 is TGTGCCAGCAGCTTGCCGGGGTGGGAGACCCAGTACTTC. Its protein is CASSLPGWETQYF. The V gene is TRBV5-4, the J gene TRBJ2-5, with D possibly being TRBD2 (5 bases). CDR3 length equals 13 residues. The germline CDR1 and CDR2 sequences are SGHNT and YYREEE (reference sequence). The ends were cut back, 1 base at V and 5 bases at J, with 9 bases in the middle. The full variable domain, rest sourced from reference TRBV5-4 and TRBJ2-5, is ETGVTQSPTHLIKTRGQQVTLRCSSQSGHNTVSWYQQALGQGPQFIFQYYREEENGRGNFPPRFSGLQFPNYSSELNVNALELDDSALYLCASSLPGWETQYFGPGTRLLVL.

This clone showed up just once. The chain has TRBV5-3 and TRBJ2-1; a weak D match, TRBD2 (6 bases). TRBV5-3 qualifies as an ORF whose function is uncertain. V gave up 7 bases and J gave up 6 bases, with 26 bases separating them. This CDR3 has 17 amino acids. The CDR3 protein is CARWGMRAGSDGNEQFF. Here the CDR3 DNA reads TGTGCCAGATGGGGGATGAGGGCGGGATCGGATGGCAATGAGCAGTTCTTC.

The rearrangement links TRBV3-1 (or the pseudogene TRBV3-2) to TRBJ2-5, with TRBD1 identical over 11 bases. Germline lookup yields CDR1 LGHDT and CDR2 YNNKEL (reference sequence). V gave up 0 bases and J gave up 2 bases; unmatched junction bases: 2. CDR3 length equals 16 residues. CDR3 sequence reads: CASSQDGTGGQETQYF. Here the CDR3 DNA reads TGTGCCAGCAGCCAAGATGGGACAGGGGGACAAGAGACCCAGTACTTC.

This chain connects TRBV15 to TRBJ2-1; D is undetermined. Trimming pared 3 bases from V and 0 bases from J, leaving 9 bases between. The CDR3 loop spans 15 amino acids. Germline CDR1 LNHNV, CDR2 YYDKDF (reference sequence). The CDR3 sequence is CATSRTKASYNEQFF. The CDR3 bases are TGTGCCACCAGCAGGACCAAGGCCTCCTACAATGAGCAGTTCTTC.

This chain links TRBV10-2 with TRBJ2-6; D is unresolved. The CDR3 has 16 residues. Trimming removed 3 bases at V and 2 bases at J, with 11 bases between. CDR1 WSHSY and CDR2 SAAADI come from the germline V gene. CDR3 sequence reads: CASSELGRTGANVLTF. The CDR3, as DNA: TGCGCCAGCAGTGAACTGGGCAGGACTGGGGCCAACGTCCTGACTTTC.

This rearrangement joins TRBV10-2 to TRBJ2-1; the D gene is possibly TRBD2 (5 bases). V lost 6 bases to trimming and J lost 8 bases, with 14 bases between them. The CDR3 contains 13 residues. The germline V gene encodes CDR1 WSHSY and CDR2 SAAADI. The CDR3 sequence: CASRPLAPDEQFF. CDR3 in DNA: TGCGCCAGCAGGCCCTTAGCGCCCGATGAGCAGTTCTTC.

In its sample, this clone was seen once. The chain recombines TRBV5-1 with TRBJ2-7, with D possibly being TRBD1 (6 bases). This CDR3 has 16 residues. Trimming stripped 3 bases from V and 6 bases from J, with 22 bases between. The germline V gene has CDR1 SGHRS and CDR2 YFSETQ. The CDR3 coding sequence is TGCGCCAGCAGCTCGAATCCCGGGCAGGGGTGGGTCGAGCAGTACTTC. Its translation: CASSSNPGQGWVEQYF.

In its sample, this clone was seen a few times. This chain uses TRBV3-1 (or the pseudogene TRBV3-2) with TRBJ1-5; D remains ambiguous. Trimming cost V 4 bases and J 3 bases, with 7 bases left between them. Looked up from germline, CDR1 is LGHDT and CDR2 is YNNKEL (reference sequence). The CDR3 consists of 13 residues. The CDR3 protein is CASSPGNNQPQHF. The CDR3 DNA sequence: TGTGCCAGCAGCCCAGGCAACAATCAGCCCCAGCATTTT.

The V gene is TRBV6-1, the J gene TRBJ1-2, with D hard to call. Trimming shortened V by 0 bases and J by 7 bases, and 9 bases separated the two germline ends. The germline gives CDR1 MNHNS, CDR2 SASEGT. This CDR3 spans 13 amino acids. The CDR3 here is CASSEAWTGGYTF. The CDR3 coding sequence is TGTGCCAGCAGTGAAGCCTGGACGGGTGGCTACACCTTC.